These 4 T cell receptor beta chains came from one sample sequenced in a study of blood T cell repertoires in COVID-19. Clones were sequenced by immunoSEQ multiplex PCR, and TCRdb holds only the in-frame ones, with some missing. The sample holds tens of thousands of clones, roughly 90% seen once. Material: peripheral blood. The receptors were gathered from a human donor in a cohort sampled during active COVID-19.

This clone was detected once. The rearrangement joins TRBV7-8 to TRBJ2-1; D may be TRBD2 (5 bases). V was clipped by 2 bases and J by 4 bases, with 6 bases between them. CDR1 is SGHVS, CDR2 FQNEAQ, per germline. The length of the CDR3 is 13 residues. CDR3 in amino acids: CASSLREYNEQFF. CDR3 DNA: TGTGCCAGCAGCTTAAGGGAGTACAATGAGCAGTTCTTC. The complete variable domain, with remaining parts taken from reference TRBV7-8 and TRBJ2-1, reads GAGVSQSPRYKVAKRGQDVALRCDPISGHVSLFWYQQALGQGPEFLTYFQNEAQLDKSGLPSDRFFAERPEGSVSTLKIQRTQQEDSAVYLCASSLREYNEQFFGPGTRLTVL.

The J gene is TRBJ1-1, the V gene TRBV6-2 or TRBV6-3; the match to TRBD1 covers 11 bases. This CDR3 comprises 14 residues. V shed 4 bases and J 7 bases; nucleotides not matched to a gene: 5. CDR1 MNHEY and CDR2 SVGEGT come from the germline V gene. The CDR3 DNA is TGTGCCAGCAGTTTCAGGACAGGGGGCTTTGAAGCTTTCTTT. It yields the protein CASSFRTGGFEAFF.

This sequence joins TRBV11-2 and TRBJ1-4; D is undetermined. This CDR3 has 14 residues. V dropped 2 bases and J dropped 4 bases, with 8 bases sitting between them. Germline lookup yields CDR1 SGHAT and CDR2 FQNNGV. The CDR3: CASSLLVNNEKLFF. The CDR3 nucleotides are TGTGCCAGCAGCTTACTAGTGAATAATGAAAAACTGTTTTTT.

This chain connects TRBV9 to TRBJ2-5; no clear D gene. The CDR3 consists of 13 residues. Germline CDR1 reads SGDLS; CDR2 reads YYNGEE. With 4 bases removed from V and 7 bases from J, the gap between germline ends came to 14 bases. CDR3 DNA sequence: TGTGCCAGCAGCCCCTCCGAGAGTATGACCCAGTACTTC. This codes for CASSPSESMTQYF.